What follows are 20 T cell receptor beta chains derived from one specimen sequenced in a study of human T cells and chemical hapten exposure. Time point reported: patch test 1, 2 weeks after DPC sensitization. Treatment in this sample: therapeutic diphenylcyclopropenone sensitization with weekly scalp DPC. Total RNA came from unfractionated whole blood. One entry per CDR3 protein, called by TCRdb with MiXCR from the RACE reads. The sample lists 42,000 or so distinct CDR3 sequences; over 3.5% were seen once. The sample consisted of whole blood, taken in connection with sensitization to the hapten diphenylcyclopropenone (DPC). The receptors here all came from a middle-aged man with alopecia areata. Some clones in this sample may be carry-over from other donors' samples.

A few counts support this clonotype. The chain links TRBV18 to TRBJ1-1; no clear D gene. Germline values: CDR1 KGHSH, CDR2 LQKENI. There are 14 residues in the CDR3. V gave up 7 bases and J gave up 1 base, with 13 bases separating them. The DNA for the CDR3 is TGTGCCAGCTTAACAACCCAGGAGAACACTGAAGCTTTCTTT. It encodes CASLTTQENTEAFF.

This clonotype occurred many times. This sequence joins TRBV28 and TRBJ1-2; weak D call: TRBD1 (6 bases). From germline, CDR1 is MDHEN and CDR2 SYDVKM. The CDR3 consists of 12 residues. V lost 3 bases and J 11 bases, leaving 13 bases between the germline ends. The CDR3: CASSLSRGQYTF. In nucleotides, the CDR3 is TGTGCCAGCAGTTTGAGCAGGGGACAATACACCTTC.

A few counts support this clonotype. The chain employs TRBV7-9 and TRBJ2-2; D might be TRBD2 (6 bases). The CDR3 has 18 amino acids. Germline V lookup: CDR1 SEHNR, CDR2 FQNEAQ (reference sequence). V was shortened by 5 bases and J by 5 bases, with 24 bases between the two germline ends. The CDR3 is CASSGTRRRRAGTGELFF. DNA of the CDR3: TGTGCCAGCAGCGGGACGAGACGGCGGCGTGCGGGAACCGGGGAGCTGTTTTTT. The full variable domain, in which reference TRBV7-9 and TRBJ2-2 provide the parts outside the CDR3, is DTGVSQNPRHKITKRGQNVTFRCDPISEHNRLYWYRQTLGQGPEFLTYFQNEAQLEKSRLLSDRFSAERPKGSFSTLEIQRTEQGDSAMYLCASSGTRRRRAGTGELFFGEGSRLTVL.

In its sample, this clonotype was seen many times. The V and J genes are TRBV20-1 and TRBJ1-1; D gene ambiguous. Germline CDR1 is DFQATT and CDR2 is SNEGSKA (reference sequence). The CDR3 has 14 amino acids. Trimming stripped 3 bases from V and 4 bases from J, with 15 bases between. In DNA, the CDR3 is TGCAGTGCTAGGTCGGGAGGGCTTGGCACTGAAGCTTTCTTT. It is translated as CSARSGGLGTEAFF.

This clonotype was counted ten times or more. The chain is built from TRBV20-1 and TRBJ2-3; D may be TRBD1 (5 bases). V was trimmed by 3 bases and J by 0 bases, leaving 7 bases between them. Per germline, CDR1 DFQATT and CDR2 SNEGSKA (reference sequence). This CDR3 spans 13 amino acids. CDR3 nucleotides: TGCAGTGCTAGTCAGGGCAGCACAGATACGCAGTATTTT. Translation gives CSASQGSTDTQYF.

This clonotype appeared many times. The CDR3, as DNA: TGCAGTGCTAGGGATCCCGGGACTATCATCTACAATGAGCAGTTCTTC. Encoded protein: CSARDPGTIIYNEQFF. The chain uses TRBV20-1 and TRBJ2-1; 7 nucleotides match TRBD2. Germline V gives CDR1 DFQATT, CDR2 SNEGSKA (reference sequence). This CDR3 region has 16 residues. J gave up 3 bases and V 3 bases, and 11 bases lay outside the gene matches.

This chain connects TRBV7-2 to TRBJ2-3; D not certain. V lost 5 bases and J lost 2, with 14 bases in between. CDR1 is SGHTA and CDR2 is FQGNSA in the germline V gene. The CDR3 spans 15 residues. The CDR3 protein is CASSRRPRATDTQYF. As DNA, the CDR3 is TGTGCCAGCAGCCGTAGGCCTAGAGCCACAGATACGCAGTATTTT.

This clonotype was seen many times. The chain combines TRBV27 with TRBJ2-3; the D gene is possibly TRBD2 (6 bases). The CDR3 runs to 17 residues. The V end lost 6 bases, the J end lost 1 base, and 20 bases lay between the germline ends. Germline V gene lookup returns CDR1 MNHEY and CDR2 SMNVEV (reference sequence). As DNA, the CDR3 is TGTGCCAGCAGCCCATGGTCCCGCGGGGTAGGCACAGATACGCAGTATTTT. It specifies CASSPWSRGVGTDTQYF.

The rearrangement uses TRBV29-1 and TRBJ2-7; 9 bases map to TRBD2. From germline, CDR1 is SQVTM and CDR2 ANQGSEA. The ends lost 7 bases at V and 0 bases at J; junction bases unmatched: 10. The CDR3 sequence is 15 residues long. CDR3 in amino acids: CSASGLAGNSYEQYF. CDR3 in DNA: TGCAGCGCCTCGGGGCTAGCGGGAAACTCCTACGAGCAGTACTTC.

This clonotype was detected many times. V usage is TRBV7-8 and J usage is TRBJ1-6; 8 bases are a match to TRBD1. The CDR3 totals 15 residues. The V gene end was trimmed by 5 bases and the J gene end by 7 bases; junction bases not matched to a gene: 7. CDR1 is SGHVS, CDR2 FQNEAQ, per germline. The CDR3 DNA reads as TGTGCCAGCAGCCCCCGACAGGGGCCAAATTCACCCCTCCACTTT. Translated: CASSPRQGPNSPLHF.

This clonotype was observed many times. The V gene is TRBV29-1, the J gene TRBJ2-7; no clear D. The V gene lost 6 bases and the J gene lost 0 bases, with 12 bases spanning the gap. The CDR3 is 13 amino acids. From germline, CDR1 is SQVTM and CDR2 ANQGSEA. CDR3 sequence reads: CSVGVFSSYEQYF. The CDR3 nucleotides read TGCAGCGTAGGTGTCTTTAGCTCCTACGAGCAGTACTTC.

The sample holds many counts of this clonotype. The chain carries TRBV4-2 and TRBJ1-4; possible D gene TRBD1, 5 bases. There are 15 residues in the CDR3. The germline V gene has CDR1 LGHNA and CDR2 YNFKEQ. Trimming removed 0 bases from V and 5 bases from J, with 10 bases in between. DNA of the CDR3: TGTGCCAGCAGCCAAGAGTGGGGCTTAAATGAAAAACTGTTTTTT. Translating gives CASSQEWGLNEKLFF.

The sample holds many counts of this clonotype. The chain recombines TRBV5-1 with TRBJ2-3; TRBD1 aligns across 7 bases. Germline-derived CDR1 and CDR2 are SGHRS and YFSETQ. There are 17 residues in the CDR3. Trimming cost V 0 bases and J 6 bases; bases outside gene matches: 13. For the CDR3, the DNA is TGCGCCAGCAGCTTGGACCCTTGGACAGGTATTGGCGATACGCAGTATTTT. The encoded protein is CASSLDPWTGIGDTQYF.

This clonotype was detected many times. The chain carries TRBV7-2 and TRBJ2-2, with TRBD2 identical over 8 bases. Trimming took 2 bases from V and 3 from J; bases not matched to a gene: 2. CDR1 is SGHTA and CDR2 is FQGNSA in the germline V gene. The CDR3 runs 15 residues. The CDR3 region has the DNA TGTGCCAGCAGCTTAACTAGCGGTGACACCGGGGAGCTGTTTTTT. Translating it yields CASSLTSGDTGELFF.

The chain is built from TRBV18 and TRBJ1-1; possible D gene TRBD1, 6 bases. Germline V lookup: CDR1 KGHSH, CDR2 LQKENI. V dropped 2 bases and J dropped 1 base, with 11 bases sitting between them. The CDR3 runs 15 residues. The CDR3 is CASSPSGVPNTEAFF. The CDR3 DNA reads TGTGCCAGCTCACCATCAGGGGTGCCGAACACTGAAGCTTTCTTT.

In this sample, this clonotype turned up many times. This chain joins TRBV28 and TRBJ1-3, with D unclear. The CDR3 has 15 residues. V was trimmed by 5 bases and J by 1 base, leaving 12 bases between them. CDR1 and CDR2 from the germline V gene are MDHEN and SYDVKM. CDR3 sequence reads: CASSPWWRSGNTIYF. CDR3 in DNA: TGTGCCAGCAGTCCCTGGTGGAGGTCTGGAAACACCATATATTTT.

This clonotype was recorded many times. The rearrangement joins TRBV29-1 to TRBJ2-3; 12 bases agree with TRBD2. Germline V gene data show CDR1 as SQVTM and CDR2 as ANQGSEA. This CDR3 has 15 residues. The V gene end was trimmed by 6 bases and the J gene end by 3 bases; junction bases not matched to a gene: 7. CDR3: CSVVRLAGVTDTQYF. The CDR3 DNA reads TGCAGCGTGGTAAGACTAGCGGGAGTAACAGATACGCAGTATTTT.

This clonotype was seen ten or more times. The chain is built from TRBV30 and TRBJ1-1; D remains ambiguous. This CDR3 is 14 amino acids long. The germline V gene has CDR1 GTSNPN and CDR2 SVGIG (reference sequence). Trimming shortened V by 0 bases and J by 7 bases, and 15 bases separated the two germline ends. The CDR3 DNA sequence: TGTGCCTGGAGTGTAATAGGGATTCGGGGTGAAGCTTTCTTT. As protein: CAWSVIGIRGEAFF.

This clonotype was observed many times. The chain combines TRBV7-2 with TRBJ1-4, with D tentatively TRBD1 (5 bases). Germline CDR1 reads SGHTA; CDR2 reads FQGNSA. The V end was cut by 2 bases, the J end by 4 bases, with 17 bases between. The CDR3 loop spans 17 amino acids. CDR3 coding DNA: TGTGCCAGCAGCTTATCAGACCCAGGGCTCATTAATGAAAAACTGTTTTTT. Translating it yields CASSLSDPGLINEKLFF.

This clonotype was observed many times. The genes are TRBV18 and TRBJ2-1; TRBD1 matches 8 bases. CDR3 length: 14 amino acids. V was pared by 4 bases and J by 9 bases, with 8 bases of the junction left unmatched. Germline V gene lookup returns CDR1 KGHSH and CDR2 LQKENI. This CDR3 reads CASSLGQGEGEQFF. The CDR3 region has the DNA TGTGCCAGCTCACTTGGACAGGGTGAGGGTGAGCAGTTCTTC. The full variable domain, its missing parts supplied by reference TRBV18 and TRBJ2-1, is NAGVMQNPRHLVRRRGQEARLRCSPMKGHSHVYWYRQLPEEGLKFMVYLQKENIIDESGMPKERFSAEFPKEGPSILRIQQVVRGDSAAYFCASSLGQGEGEQFFGPGTRLTVL.